A single sample gave rise to the 13 T cell receptor beta chains below, sequenced in a study of early T cells in non-severe SARS-CoV-2 infection. TCRdb called the 5' RACE reads again in MiXCR, with one record for every CDR3 protein. The table has 80,000 or so distinct CDR3 sequences, 11% to 15% seen once. Source material: whole blood. These receptors were obtained from an adult who was a healthcare worker with PCR-confirmed SARS-CoV-2 infection or an uninfected control (not recorded which).

This clonotype appeared a few times. The V and J genes are TRBV7-9 and TRBJ2-2; 11 nucleotides match TRBD2. J lost 4 bases, V lost 4 bases, and 8 bases had no gene match. Germline V gives CDR1 SEHNR, CDR2 FQNEAQ (reference sequence). CDR3 size: 17 residues. The CDR3 here is CASSSVAGGSLTGELFF. The DNA for the CDR3 is TGTGCCAGCAGCTCCGTAGCGGGAGGGTCGCTCACCGGGGAGCTGTTTTTT.

This chain connects TRBV29-1 to TRBJ2-7, with D perhaps TRBD1 (5 bases). CDR3 length equals 13 residues. Germline CDR1 SQVTM, CDR2 ANQGSEA. The V and J ends lost 4 bases and 9 bases respectively, with 19 bases between them. The CDR3 nucleotides are TGCAGCGTTGTTCACAGGTTGTCGTCCGTGCAGTACTTC. It specifies CSVVHRLSSVQYF.

The chain has TRBV29-1 and TRBJ2-1; TRBD2 matches at 10 bases. There are 15 residues in the CDR3. J lost 5 bases, V lost 5 bases, and 9 bases had no gene match. CDR1 SQVTM and CDR2 ANQGSEA come from the germline V gene. The CDR3 DNA reads TGCAGCGTTCACAACCGGACTAGCGGTCACAATGAGCAGTTCTTC. Amino acids: CSVHNRTSGHNEQFF.

This chain connects TRBV29-1 to TRBJ2-5; D not certain. V lost 4 bases and J lost 7, with 10 bases in between. CDR3 size: 11 residues. Germline V gene data show CDR1 as SQVTM and CDR2 as ANQGSEA. The CDR3 region has the DNA TGCAGCGTTGTACACTTGGGGACCCAGTACTTC. Protein sequence: CSVVHLGTQYF.

The gene calls are TRBV29-1 and TRBJ2-2; D not resolved. Germline V gives CDR1 SQVTM, CDR2 ANQGSEA. This CDR3 has 13 amino acids. V lost 4 bases, J lost 2 bases, and 8 bases lay in between. The CDR3 here is CSVVRSNTGELFF. In DNA form, the CDR3 reads TGCAGCGTTGTACGGAGCAACACCGGGGAGCTGTTTTTT.

The chain is built from TRBV7-3 and TRBJ2-6, with D hard to call. The CDR3 is made up of 16 amino acids. Trimming stripped 5 bases from V and 1 base from J, with 12 bases between. Looked up from germline, CDR1 is SGHTA and CDR2 is FQGTGA. The CDR3 DNA sequence: TGTGCCAGCAGCGGATCCCCGATTTCTGGGGCCAACGTCCTGACTTTC. This codes for CASSGSPISGANVLTF.

As regards this clonotype: One end of the junction fails to match germline, which may point to a read error. The genes are TRBV7-6 and TRBJ2-1; 9 bases align to TRBD2. This CDR3 has 16 amino acids. The V gene's germline CDR1 is SGHVS and CDR2 FNYEAQ. The CDR3 region has the DNA TGTGTCAGCAGCAACATAGCGGGGGCCCCCTACAATGAGCAGTTCTTC. This gives the protein CVSSNIAGAPYNEQFF.

The CDR3 DNA reads TGTGCCAGCAGCCCCTACGCTGATTCACCCCTCCACTTT. Amino acids: CASSPYADSPLHF. The chain couples TRBV7-9 to TRBJ1-6; no clear D. This CDR3 comprises 13 residues. Germline loops: CDR1 SEHNR, CDR2 FQNEAQ (reference sequence). V shed 5 bases and J shed 8 bases, with 10 bases lying between them.

A note on this clonotype: At one end, the junction sequence differs from germline, possibly due to a read error. The chain is built from TRBV6-6 and TRBJ1-5; 10 bases match TRBD1. The CDR3 has 15 amino acids. CDR1 MNHNY and CDR2 SVGAGI come from the germline V gene (reference sequence). The CDR3 is CASSPRDRGNLPQHF. As DNA, the CDR3 is TGTGCCAGCAGTCCCAGGGACAGGGGCAATCTGCCCCAGCATTTT.

This clonotype was seen repeatedly, ten times or more. This sequence joins TRBV5-4 and TRBJ2-5; D gene ambiguous. The germline V gene encodes CDR1 SGHNT and CDR2 YYREEE (reference sequence). CDR3 length equals 17 residues. The V end was cut by 0 bases, the J end by 6 bases, with 21 bases between. The CDR3 protein is CASSLAAGLGPQQTQYF. Here the CDR3 DNA reads TGTGCCAGCAGCTTGGCCGCAGGTTTAGGTCCTCAGCAGACCCAGTACTTC.

This clonotype was observed a few times. The chain is built from TRBV7-6 and TRBJ1-6; 10 nucleotides align to TRBD1. The V gene end was trimmed by 5 bases and the J gene end by 7 bases; junction bases not matched to a gene: 5. The CDR3 has 15 residues. Per the germline V gene, CDR1 is SGHVS and CDR2 is FNYEAQ. In DNA form, the CDR3 reads TGTGCCAGCAGCAGGAGGACAGGGGGGAATTCACCCCTCCACTTT. It yields the protein CASSRRTGGNSPLHF.

This clonotype was detected only a few times. V and J are TRBV5-1 and TRBJ2-7, with TRBD1 matching 8 bases. The junction had 4 bases not matched to a gene; V was cut back by 4 bases and J by 4 bases. The CDR3 extends over 13 amino acids. The germline CDR1 and CDR2 sequences are SGHRS and YFSETQ. This chain's CDR3 is CASSQQGEYEQYF. The CDR3 DNA follows: TGCGCCAGCAGCCAACAGGGGGAGTACGAGCAGTACTTC. Complete variable domain (other parts from reference TRBV5-1 and TRBJ2-7): KAGVTQTPRYLIKTRGQQVTLSCSPISGHRSVSWYQQTPGQGLQFLFEYFSETQRNKGNFPGRFSGRQFSNSRSEMNVSTLELGDSALYLCASSQQGEYEQYFGPGTRLTVT.

This clonotype was picked up a small number of times. The V gene is TRBV6-5, the J gene TRBJ2-7; D may match TRBD1 or TRBD2 (5 bases each). The length of the CDR3 is 15 residues. The V gene's germline CDR1 is MNHEY and CDR2 SVGAGI. The V and J ends lost 6 bases and 0 bases respectively, with 15 bases between them. The CDR3: CASRLRDASSYEQYF. DNA for the CDR3: TGTGCCAGCAGGCTTCGGGACGCCAGCTCCTACGAGCAGTACTTC.